This T cell receptor (beta chain) appears in the sequencing data of a study of T cells after yellow fever vaccination. General study findings and limits: Abundant bulk-derived clonotypes could contaminate FACS-sorted repertoires.

For this clonotype: Its antigen is still unknown.

It was through 5'RACE template switching that TCR cDNA was made, with a universal primer site and UMIs added. Each CDR3 protein is one row after TCRdb ran MiXCR on the 5' RACE reads. This sample has hundreds of thousands of distinct CDR3 sequences; about a sixth occur once, and the top ten carry approximately 15%. Trimming stripped 3 bases from V and 4 bases from J, with 13 bases between. The CDR3 length is 14 residues. CDR1 and CDR2 from the germline V gene are SGDLS and YYNGEE. The chain uses TRBV9 and TRBJ2-5; maybe TRBD1 (7 bases). Here the sequenced sample was PBMCs, taken about 5 days after the first yellow fever vaccination. The source is a man between 18 and 35 years old who received the YFV17D yellow fever vaccine. The CDR3 DNA follows: TGTGCCAGCAGCGCAGCAGGGGGGACAGAGACCCAGTACTTC. Its protein product is CASSAAGGTETQYF.